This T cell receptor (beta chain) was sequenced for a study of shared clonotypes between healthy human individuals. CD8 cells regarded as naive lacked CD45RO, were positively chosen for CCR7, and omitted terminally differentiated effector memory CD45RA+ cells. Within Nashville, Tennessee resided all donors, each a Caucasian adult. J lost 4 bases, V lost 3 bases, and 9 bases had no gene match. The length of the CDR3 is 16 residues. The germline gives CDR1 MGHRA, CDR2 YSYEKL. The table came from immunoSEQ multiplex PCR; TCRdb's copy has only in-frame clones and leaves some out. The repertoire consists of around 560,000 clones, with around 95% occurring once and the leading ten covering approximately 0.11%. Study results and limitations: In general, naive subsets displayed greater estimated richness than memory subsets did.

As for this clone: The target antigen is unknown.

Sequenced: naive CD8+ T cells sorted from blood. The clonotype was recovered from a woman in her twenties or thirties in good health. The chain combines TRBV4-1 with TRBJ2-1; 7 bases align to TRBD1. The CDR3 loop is CASSHRQGVSYNEQFF. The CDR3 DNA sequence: TGCGCCAGCAGCCACAGACAGGGCGTTTCGTACAATGAGCAGTTCTTC.